The T cell receptor (beta chain) described here comes from a study of beta chain features in type 1 diabetes. Germline CDR1 ENHRY, CDR2 SYGVKD. V lost 4 bases, J lost 2 bases, and 9 bases lay in between. CDR3 length: 14 residues. Reverse transcription of all isolated RNA meant that expressed TCRB transcripts were sequenced. Measured with immunoSEQ multiplex PCR; TCRdb has only the in-frame clones, and not every one. The table has hundreds of thousands of clones, roughly 10% seen once. This TCR came from a woman between 18 and 29 years old in good health. Material for sequencing was naive CD4+ T cells from blood. The V call is TRBV10-3, the J call TRBJ1-5; D not certain. CDR3 amino acids: CAISAGYGNQPQHF. Here the CDR3 DNA reads TGTGCCATCAGTGCTGGGTATGGCAATCAGCCCCAGCATTTT.